Listed below are T cell receptor beta chains from one sample, sequenced in a study of cytomegalovirus exposure and HLA in healthy donors. Repertoires were generated with immunoSEQ multiplex PCR, while TCRdb's copy carries only in-frame clones and drops some. The sample lists approximately 160,000 clones, roughly 80% seen once, with about 7% in the top ten. Material for sequencing was PBMCs. These receptors all come from a man in his thirties or forties in good health and CMV-seropositive. Both conserved end residues are part of each CDR3. D genes are given only for firm matches. Clone size is stated in some rows and not others, as once, few, many or a class when expanded.

cdr3_aa	cdr3_nt	v_call	clone_size	j_call	d_call
CASSPPRTGYESEAFF	TGTGCCAGCAGCCCCCCCCGGACAGGGTATGAATCCGAAGCTTTCTTT	TRBV7-9	-	TRBJ1-1	TRBD1
CASGPPDTNSPLHF	TGTGCCAGCGGACCTCCGGACACCAATTCACCCCTCCACTTT	TRBV2	-	TRBJ1-6	-
CASSLRQGAADTQYF	TGTGCCAGCAGCTTGAGACAGGGGGCCGCAGATACGCAGTATTTT	TRBV5-4	once	TRBJ2-3	TRBD1
CSVTDGPGEEAFF	TGCAGCGTTACTGATGGACCGGGGGAGGAAGCTTTCTTT	TRBV29-1	-	TRBJ1-1	-
CASSLMGARGTDTQYF	TGTGCCAGCAGCTTAATGGGGGCGCGGGGCACAGATACGCAGTATTTT	TRBV7-3	-	TRBJ2-3	-
CASSIQGLNTEAFF	TGTGCCAGCAGCATTCAGGGCCTGAACACTGAAGCTTTCTTT	TRBV7-2	-	TRBJ1-1	-
CASSFPGFQYNEQFF	TGTGCCAGTAGTTTCCCGGGATTCCAATACAATGAGCAGTTCTTC	TRBV19	-	TRBJ2-1	-
CASSNDRVQETQYF	TGTGCCAGCAGTAACGACAGGGTCCAAGAGACCCAGTACTTC	TRBV27	-	TRBJ2-5	TRBD1
CASRRQGRVNYGYTF	TGTGCCAGCAGGCGACAGGGGAGGGTTAACTATGGCTACACCTTC	TRBV6-5	-	TRBJ1-2	TRBD1
CASSPTQGGETQYF	TGTGCCAGCAGCCCGACACAGGGTGGGGAGACCCAGTACTTC	TRBV5-4	-	TRBJ2-5	-
CASRARINSPLHF	TGTGCCAGCAGGGCACGAATTAATTCACCCCTCCACTTT	TRBV6-1	-	TRBJ1-6	-
CASSIGLAGNEQFF	TGTGCCAGTAGTATAGGCCTAGCGGGCAATGAGCAGTTCTTC	TRBV19	few	TRBJ2-1	TRBD2
CASRTPGTGFYEQYF	TGTGCCAGCAGAACCCCCGGGACAGGGTTTTACGAGCAGTACTTC	TRBV11-2	-	TRBJ2-7	TRBD1
CASSPRTSALNEQFF	TGTGCCAGCAGCCCCAGGACTAGCGCTCTCAATGAGCAGTTCTTC	TRBV7-3	-	TRBJ2-1	TRBD2
CALPGLAAGDSYNEQFF	TGTGCCCTCCCCGGACTAGCGGCGGGAGACTCCTACAATGAGCAGTTCTTC	TRBV19	-	TRBJ2-1	TRBD2
CSARVGVMQYF	TGCAGTGCTAGAGTCGGGGTTATGCAGTACTTC	TRBV20-1	-	TRBJ2-7	-
CASSPPAVGDIWYTIYF	TGTGCCAGCTCACCACCGGCGGTTGGGGACATATGGTACACCATATATTTT	TRBV18	-	TRBJ1-3	-
CATSLRVASYNEQFF	TGTGCCACCAGCTTACGCGTAGCGAGCTACAATGAGCAGTTCTTC	TRBV15	-	TRBJ2-1	-
CASGGASAYNEQFF	TGCGCCAGCGGAGGAGCTAGCGCTTACAATGAGCAGTTCTTC	TRBV10-2	-	TRBJ2-1	-
CASSLGGTSGNTIYF	TGCGCCAGCAGCTTGGGGGGGACATCCGGAAACACCATATATTTT	TRBV5-1	once	TRBJ1-3	-
CSSSLQGDTSHSPLHF	TGTTCCAGCAGCTTACAGGGTGACACCTCTCATTCACCCCTCCACTTT	TRBV7-9	once	TRBJ1-6	-
CASSLTARGAQYF	TGTGCCAGCAGCTTAACGGCCAGGGGGGCGCAGTACTTC	TRBV7-3	-	TRBJ2-7	-
CASSQQLAGITGELFF	TGTGCCAGCAGCCAGCAACTAGCGGGGATTACCGGGGAGCTGTTTTTT	TRBV4-2	-	TRBJ2-2	TRBD2
CSVPGPQAGTEAFF	TGCAGCGTTCCCGGGCCTCAAGCGGGCACTGAAGCTTTCTTT	TRBV29-1	-	TRBJ1-1	-